The rows below give T cell receptor beta chains drawn from one sample of a study of glioma-infiltrating T cells. TCRdb independently ran MiXCR on the multiplex PCR reads; one entry per CDR3 protein. The sample lists more than 110,000 distinct CDR3 sequences; 39% were seen once. Sequenced material: glioma tissue, nonneoplastic brain tissue, or PBMCs (not recorded which). The receptors shown here come from a human donor with low-grade glioma or glioblastoma, undergoing nonglioma brain surgery, or in good health (not recorded which). Each CDR3 is given with its conserved first and last residue. The order of the fields is D gene, clone size, V gene, J gene, CDR3 protein, CDR3 DNA. A D gene is named only where the DNA matches it firmly. Clone size is given for some rows only: seen once, a few or many times, or a class if the clone is expanded.

>NA|NA|TRBV5-5|TRBJ1-6
CASSSGSDFSPLHF
TGTGCCAGCAGCTCTGGATCGGACTTTTCACCCCTCCACTTT
>NA|many|TRBV7-9|TRBJ1-1
CASSLTENTEAFF
TGTGCCAGCAGTCTGACAGAGAACACTGAAGCTTTCTTT
>TRBD2|NA|TRBV6-1|TRBJ2-3
CASSSGGASTDTQYF
TGTGCCAGCAGTTCCGGGGGGGCGAGCACAGATACGCAGTATTTT
>TRBD1|NA|TRBV7-2|TRBJ2-7
CASSYGTDSYEQYF
TGTGCCAGCAGCTACGGGACAGACTCCTACGAGCAGTACTTC
>TRBD1|few|TRBV28|TRBJ2-7
CASSSAGTGRPEQYF
TGTGCCAGCAGCTCCGCCGGGACAGGGAGGCCCGAGCAGTACTTC
>TRBD1|NA|TRBV6-2/TRBV6-3|TRBJ1-1
CASSRTLQGASEAFF
TGTGCCAGCAGCCGAACCTTACAGGGGGCTTCGGAAGCTTTCTTT
>NA|once|TRBV6-5|TRBJ1-5
CASSTSSNQPQHF
TGTGCCAGCAGTACAAGTAGCAATCAGCCCCAGCATTTT
>NA|NA|TRBV4-1|TRBJ1-5
CASSQDGQGGNQPQHF
TGCGCCAGCAGCCAAGATGGGCAGGGAGGCAATCAGCCCCAGCATTTT
>NA|NA|TRBV7-2|TRBJ1-2
CASGPDYSGGYTF
TGTGCCAGCGGCCCGGATTATTCGGGGGGCTACACCTTC
>NA|NA|TRBV6-2/TRBV6-3|TRBJ2-7
CASSATGGPYEQYF
TGTGCCAGCAGTGCTACAGGCGGACCCTACGAGCAGTACTTC
>NA|NA|TRBV19|TRBJ1-5
CASSPSWGNQPQHF
TGTGCCAGTAGTCCGTCCTGGGGAAATCAGCCCCAGCATTTT
>TRBD1|few|TRBV20-1|TRBJ2-7
CSALEQGVEQYF
TGCAGTGCTTTGGAACAGGGGGTTGAGCAGTACTTC
>TRBD2|few|TRBV2|TRBJ2-7
CASSAGLAGYEQYF
TGTGCCAGCAGTGCAGGACTAGCGGGCTACGAGCAGTACTTC
>NA|few|TRBV6-1|TRBJ2-1
CASSKASRANEQFF
TGTGCCAGCAGCAAGGCTTCTAGGGCGAATGAGCAGTTCTTC
>NA|few|TRBV15|TRBJ2-3
CATSGELGDTQYF
TGTGCCACCAGTGGGGAATTAGGAGATACGCAGTATTTT
>TRBD2|few|TRBV7-2|TRBJ2-3
CASSFGAGATDTQYF
TGTGCCAGCAGCTTTGGAGCGGGGGCCACAGATACGCAGTATTTT
>NA|few|TRBV6-6|TRBJ2-7
CASSYFSGRGYEQYF
TGTGCCAGCAGTTACTTCTCGGGACGCGGCTACGAGCAGTACTTC
>TRBD1|few|TRBV28|TRBJ2-3
CASSSGQATDTQYF
TGTGCCAGCAGTTCCGGACAGGCTACAGATACGCAGTATTTT
>NA|NA|TRBV12-5|TRBJ2-1
CASGLLPGVVSF
TGTGCTAGTGGTTTGCTACCAGGGGTGGTCTCCTTC
>NA|NA|TRBV20-1|TRBJ1-1
CSARDQGTNTEAFF
TGCAGTGCTAGAGATCAGGGTACGAACACTGAAGCTTTCTTT
>TRBD2|NA|TRBV6-2/TRBV6-3|TRBJ2-1
CASIYSISGGANEQFF
TGTGCCAGCATTTACTCGATTAGCGGGGGGGCGAATGAGCAGTTCTTC
>TRBD1|NA|TRBV6-1|TRBJ1-2
CASSLVDLGQKDYGYTF
TGTGCCAGCAGCCTCGTTGATCTGGGACAGAAGGACTATGGCTACACCTTC
>TRBD1|few|TRBV20-1|TRBJ2-5
CSARGPGQGGGTQYF
TGCAGTGCTAGAGGACCGGGACAGGGGGGGGGGACCCAGTACTTC
>NA|many|TRBV6-1|TRBJ2-7
CASSEARSYEQYF
TGTGCCAGCAGTGAAGCAAGGTCCTACGAGCAGTACTTC
>NA|few|TRBV20-1|TRBJ2-7
CSAGPTEQYF
TGCAGTGCCGGACCTACAGAGCAGTACTTC
>TRBD1|NA|TRBV11-2|TRBJ1-6
CASSPGQGSSPLHF
TGTGCCAGCAGCCCTGGACAGGGTAGTTCACCCCTCCACTTT
>NA|few|TRBV6-1|TRBJ1-1
CASSPNGVGSTEAFF
TGTGCCAGCAGTCCCAACGGGGTTGGGAGCACTGAAGCTTTCTTT
>TRBD1|NA|TRBV18|TRBJ2-5
CASSPRPLTGVGETQYF
TGTGCCAGCTCACCACGCCCTCTGACAGGGGTCGGGGAGACCCAGTACTTC
>NA|NA|TRBV6-1|TRBJ2-7
CASSERGNRDEQYF
TGTGCCAGCAGTGAGAGGGGGAATCGAGACGAGCAGTACTTC
>NA|NA|TRBV20-1|TRBJ2-2
CSASTGRGNTGELFF
TGCAGTGCTAGTACCGGGCGGGGGAACACCGGGGAGCTGTTTTTT
>NA|NA|TRBV10-3|TRBJ2-3
CAITDNSDTQYF
TGTGCCATCACAGATAATTCAGATACGCAGTATTTT
>TRBD2|few|TRBV25-1|TRBJ2-3
CASSDPTSGGPTDTQYF
TGTGCCAGCAGTGACCCTACTAGCGGGGGGCCCACAGATACGCAGTATTTT
>NA|NA|TRBV27|TRBJ2-7
CASSGSLGGSYEQYF
TGTGCCAGCAGTGGATCGTTGGGGGGCAGTTACGAGCAGTACTTC
>NA|few|TRBV10-3|TRBJ1-1
CAISVVGNTEAFF
TGTGCCATCAGTGTGGTGGGAAACACTGAAGCTTTCTTT
>NA|many|TRBV6-2/TRBV6-3|TRBJ2-3
CASSYRAHSTDTQYF
TGTGCCAGCAGTTACAGAGCGCATAGCACAGATACGCAGTATTTT
>NA|NA|TRBV28|TRBJ1-1
CASSLGGWAEAFF
TGTGCCAGCAGTTTAGGGGGGTGGGCTGAAGCTTTCTTT